These 25 T cell receptor beta chains share one sample of origin, sequenced in a study of blood T cell repertoires in COVID-19. The table came from immunoSEQ multiplex PCR; TCRdb's copy has only in-frame clones and leaves some out. The table shows fewer than 350,000 clones, with around 90% occurring only once. The sample consisted of PBMCs or T cells enriched from blood (not recorded which). These receptors came from a woman aged 40 to 50 who had recovered from COVID-19.

The chain employs TRBV19 and TRBJ1-2, with 9 bases matching TRBD1. Unmatched junction bases numbered 11, after V lost 3 bases and J lost 0 bases. The CDR3 is 18 amino acids. Germline V gives CDR1 LNHDA, CDR2 SQIVND (reference sequence). The CDR3 region is CASSMLVRGTGSNYGYTF. In DNA, the CDR3 is TGTGCCAGTAGTATGTTAGTTCGTGGGACAGGGTCTAACTATGGCTACACCTTC.

In this sample, this clone turned up a few times. For the CDR3, the DNA is TGTGCCAGCAGGGACGCAGGGGTTAGCAATCAGCCCCAGCATTTT. Translation: CASRDAGVSNQPQHF. The gene calls are TRBV2 and TRBJ1-5; possibly TRBD1 for D (6 bases). This CDR3 region has 15 residues. V dropped 6 bases and J dropped 0 bases, with 12 bases sitting between them. CDR1 and CDR2 (germline): SNHLY, FYNNEI.

This sequence joins TRBV24-1 and TRBJ2-7, with D possibly TRBD1 on 5 matching bases. The CDR3 consists of 16 residues. The germline V gene encodes CDR1 KGHDR and CDR2 SFDVKD. V gave up 5 bases and J gave up 3 bases, with 19 bases separating them. The CDR3 loop is CATSGSETAWVYEQYF. CDR3 nucleotide sequence: TGTGCCACCAGTGGATCGGAGACAGCTTGGGTCTACGAGCAGTACTTC.

The V and J genes are TRBV11-2 and TRBJ2-1; 11 bases agree with TRBD2. The CDR3 length is 18 residues. V was pared by 5 bases and J by 4 bases, with 13 bases of the junction left unmatched. Per the germline V gene, CDR1 is SGHAT and CDR2 is FQNNGV. The CDR3 region is CASSPQGLAGGPYNEQFF. CDR3 in DNA: TGTGCCAGCAGCCCACAAGGTTTAGCGGGGGGGCCATACAATGAGCAGTTCTTC. Together with reference TRBV11-2 and TRBJ2-1, the CDR3 gives the full variable domain: EAGVAQSPRYKIIEKRQSVAFWCNPISGHATLYWYQQILGQGPKLLIQFQNNGVVDDSQLPKDRFSAERLKGVDSTLKIQPAKLEDSAVYLCASSPQGLAGGPYNEQFFGPGTRLTVL.

The chain couples TRBV5-5 to TRBJ1-5; 8 bases fit TRBD1. From germline, CDR1 is SGHKS and CDR2 YYEKEE (reference sequence). V trimming: 2 bases; J trimming: 9 bases; junction bases outside the gene matches: 7. The CDR3 covers 14 residues. CDR3: CASSFGQGVGPQHF. In DNA, the CDR3 is TGTGCCAGCAGCTTCGGACAGGGAGTTGGGCCCCAGCATTTT.

The genes are TRBV10-3 and TRBJ2-7; 7 bases are shared with TRBD1. The CDR3 totals 14 residues. Germline CDR1 and CDR2: ENHRY and SYGVKD. V was pared by 4 bases and J by 7 bases, with 10 bases of the junction left unmatched. CDR3 coding DNA: TGTGCCATCAGTGGGGCAGGGGGTGATACAGAGCAGTACTTC. This codes for CAISGAGGDTEQYF.

V usage is TRBV2 and J usage is TRBJ1-6; no firm D call. The CDR3 runs 17 residues. Trimming removed 11 bases at V and 1 base at J, with 21 bases between. CDR1 is SNHLY and CDR2 is FYNNEI in the germline V gene. This CDR3 is CAAQLGRKESYNSPLHF. The CDR3 DNA sequence: TGTGCCGCTCAGTTGGGCAGGAAGGAATCCTATAATTCACCCCTCCACTTT.

V gene TRBV5-1 combines with J gene TRBJ2-5, with 7 bases identical to TRBD1. With V trimmed by 3 bases and J by 5 bases, 7 bases remained unmatched. The CDR3 is 14 amino acids. In germline, CDR1 is SGHRS, CDR2 YFSETQ. The CDR3: CASSSGQQLETQYF. CDR3 bases: TGCGCCAGCAGCTCGGGACAGCAGTTGGAGACCCAGTACTTC.

The chain is built from TRBV14 and TRBJ2-7; 8 bases agree with TRBD1. V dropped 1 base and J dropped 0; count of bases not matched to a gene: 11. CDR1 and CDR2 from the germline V gene are SGHDN and FVKESK. This CDR3 has 18 residues. CDR3 in amino acids: CASSQVRTGGRGSYEQYF. The CDR3 DNA is TGTGCCAGCAGCCAAGTACGAACAGGGGGTAGGGGCTCCTACGAGCAGTACTTC.

V usage is TRBV30 and J usage is TRBJ1-1, with 7 bases identical to TRBD1. The CDR3 spans 15 residues. CDR1 GTSNPN and CDR2 SVGIG come from the germline V gene (reference sequence). Losses at the gene ends were 5 bases for V and 4 bases for J; bases not matched to a gene: 13. The CDR3 bases are TGTGCCTGGGGGGAGACAGGGAGGTTTCGCACTGAAGCTTTCTTT. Amino acids: CAWGETGRFRTEAFF.

The J gene is TRBJ1-5, the V gene TRBV7-8; unclear D gene. The CDR3 is 13 amino acids. V was shortened by 5 bases and J by 11 bases, with 16 bases between the two germline ends. The germline CDR1 and CDR2 sequences are SGHVS and FQNEAQ. CDR3 sequence (DNA): TGTGCCAGCAGCCGGGAGGAGGGCGCGGCCCAGCATTTT. It encodes CASSREEGAAQHF.

This sequence joins TRBV19 and TRBJ1-1, with no clear D. The V and J ends lost 2 bases and 1 base respectively, with 8 bases between them. CDR1 LNHDA and CDR2 SQIVND come from the germline V gene (reference sequence). CDR3 length equals 14 residues. CDR3 region: CASSILLKNTEAFF. CDR3 coding DNA: TGTGCCAGTAGTATACTTCTTAAGAACACTGAAGCTTTCTTT.

The J gene is TRBJ2-7, the V gene TRBV5-1, with D tentatively TRBD1 (6 bases). The CDR3 sequence is 16 residues long. The germline CDR1 and CDR2 sequences are SGHRS and YFSETQ. With 0 bases removed from V and 1 base from J, the gap between germline ends came to 14 bases. The CDR3: CASSLGQVVGSYEQYF. CDR3 coding DNA: TGCGCCAGCAGCTTGGGACAGGTGGTTGGTTCCTACGAGCAGTACTTC.

This clone was seen once. This specimen includes other DNA sequences encoding the same CDR3. The gene calls are TRBV12-3 or TRBV12-4 and TRBJ1-1; D ambiguous. The length of the CDR3 is 13 residues. Between the trimmed V and J ends, which lost 3 bases and 1 base, there was a span of 6 bases. CDR3 protein: CASSLRENTEAFF. Written as DNA, the CDR3 is TGTGCCAGCAGTTTGAGGGAGAACACTGAAGCTTTCTTT.

V usage is TRBV28 and J usage is TRBJ2-5, with TRBD1 as a possible D gene (6 bases). CDR1 and CDR2 from the germline V gene are MDHEN and SYDVKM. The V gene lost 5 bases and the J gene lost 4 bases, with 17 bases spanning the gap. This CDR3 is built from 15 residues. CDR3 in amino acids: CASSPQTGRRETQYF. CDR3 nucleotide sequence: TGTGCCAGCAGTCCCCAGACAGGACGAAGAGAGACCCAGTACTTC.

This chain uses TRBV25-1 with TRBJ2-3; tentatively, D is TRBD1 (5 bases). Trimming cost V 6 bases and J 4 bases, with 11 bases left between them. This CDR3 is built from 13 residues. CDR1 is MGHDK, CDR2 SYGVNS, per germline. The CDR3 reads CASSQTVSDTQYF. CDR3 DNA: TGTGCCAGCAGCCAGACAGTATCAGATACGCAGTATTTT. Complete variable domain (other parts from reference TRBV25-1 and TRBJ2-3): EADIYQTPRYLVIGTGKKITLECSQTMGHDKMYWYQQDPGMELHLIHYSYGVNSTEKGDLSSESTVSRIRTEHFPLTLESARPSHTSQYLCASSQTVSDTQYFGPGTRLTVL.

A few counts support this clone. This chain connects TRBV4-1 to TRBJ1-2; possible D gene TRBD1, 6 bases. The germline V gene has CDR1 MGHRA and CDR2 YSYEKL. V lost 1 base, J lost 3 bases, and 18 bases lay in between. The CDR3 is 17 amino acids. Written as DNA, the CDR3 is TGCGCCAGCAGCCAAGGGACGGGGTTTACAGGGTACTATGGCTACACCTTC. It translates to CASSQGTGFTGYYGYTF.

Here the CDR3 DNA reads TGTGCCAGTAGTATAGTACGGGGGAACTCTGGAAACACCATATATTTT. This sequence encodes CASSIVRGNSGNTIYF. V usage is TRBV19 and J usage is TRBJ1-3; TRBD1 is a possible D gene (5 bases). Germline loops: CDR1 LNHDA, CDR2 SQIVND (reference sequence). This CDR3 is 16 amino acids long. Trimming stripped 1 base from V and 0 bases from J, with 10 bases between. Full variable domain (missing parts from reference TRBV19 and TRBJ1-3): DGGITQSPKYLFRKEGQNVTLSCEQNLNHDAMYWYRQDPGQGLRLIYYSQIVNDFQKGDIAEGYSVSREKKESFPLTVTSAQKNPTAFYLCASSIVRGNSGNTIYFGEGSWLTVV.

The gene calls are TRBV5-1 and TRBJ2-5, with TRBD2 matching 12 bases. V was pared by 4 bases and J by 2 bases, with 0 bases of the junction left unmatched. There are 14 residues in the CDR3. Germline V lookup: CDR1 SGHRS, CDR2 YFSETQ. The CDR3 here is CASSGLAGQETQYF. The CDR3 DNA sequence: TGCGCCAGCAGCGGACTAGCGGGGCAAGAGACCCAGTACTTC. Variable domain in full (rest from reference TRBV5-1 and TRBJ2-5): KAGVTQTPRYLIKTRGQQVTLSCSPISGHRSVSWYQQTPGQGLQFLFEYFSETQRNKGNFPGRFSGRQFSNSRSEMNVSTLELGDSALYLCASSGLAGQETQYFGPGTRLLVL.

The CDR3, as DNA: TGTGCCTGGAACCCCTGGACAGGGGGCCTCCCCAATGAGCAGTTCTTC. Residues: CAWNPWTGGLPNEQFF. The V and J genes are TRBV30 and TRBJ2-1, with 11 positions matching TRBD1. CDR1 is GTSNPN, CDR2 SVGIG, per germline (reference sequence). J gave up 6 bases and V 4 bases, and 11 bases lay outside the gene matches. The CDR3 length is 16 residues. Complete variable domain (other parts from reference TRBV30 and TRBJ2-1): SQTIHQWPATLVQPVGSPLSLECTVEGTSNPNLYWYRQAAGRGLQLLFYSVGIGQISSEVPQNLSASRPQDRQFILSSKKLLLSDSGFYLCAWNPWTGGLPNEQFFGPGTRLTVL.

The CDR3 DNA reads as TGCGCCAGCAGCTTCTGGGGGCTGGACACTGAAGCTTTCTTT. Amino acids: CASSFWGLDTEAFF. The V call is TRBV5-1, the J call TRBJ1-1, with D perhaps TRBD1 (6 bases). This CDR3 comprises 14 residues. Trimming cost V 2 bases and J 3 bases, with 11 bases left between them. Germline CDR1 is SGHRS and CDR2 is YFSETQ.

The chain employs TRBV7-3 and TRBJ1-1, with no clear D. This CDR3 is 15 amino acids long. Trimming shortened V by 1 base and J by 0 bases, and 9 bases separated the two germline ends. CDR1 and CDR2 (germline): SGHTA, FQGTGA. CDR3 loop: CASSLRGGMNTEAFF. The CDR3 nucleotides are TGTGCCAGCAGCTTAAGGGGAGGCATGAACACTGAAGCTTTCTTT.

The chain carries TRBV27 and TRBJ1-1, with D possibly matching TRBD1 (6 bases). The length of the CDR3 is 15 residues. V lost 7 bases to trimming and J lost 0 bases, with 15 bases between them. The germline gives CDR1 MNHEY, CDR2 SMNVEV (reference sequence). CDR3 region: CASMRQVGMNTEAFF. DNA of the CDR3: TGTGCCAGCATGCGACAGGTGGGCATGAACACTGAAGCTTTCTTT.

This chain uses TRBV19 with TRBJ2-5, with TRBD1 identical over 11 bases. V shed 4 bases, J shed 0 bases, and the junction held 13 bases outside the gene matches. Germline V gene sequence: CDR1 LNHDA, CDR2 SQIVND (reference sequence). This CDR3 has 19 residues. CDR3 sequence: CASSSADRGPQGYQETQYF. The CDR3 bases are TGTGCCAGTAGTAGTGCGGACAGGGGGCCCCAGGGGTACCAAGAGACCCAGTACTTC.

The rearrangement links TRBV12-3 or TRBV12-4 to TRBJ2-1; D not resolved. V lost 8 bases to trimming and J lost 0 bases, with 8 bases between them. This CDR3 has 13 amino acids. CDR3 residues: CASSRVSYNEQFF. CDR3 coding DNA: TGTGCCAGCTCACGGGTCTCCTACAATGAGCAGTTCTTC.